This T cell receptor beta chain is drawn from a study of spatial heterogeneity in lung cancer. As for the study in general: Samples came from some 71 TRACERx patients with untreated early-stage lung cancer. TCR and UMI combinations that were unique each appeared, on average, more than ten times in raw reads.

General study findings and limits: Ubiquitous expanded tumor TCRs were observed in blood more at resection than follow-up.

Time point meaning: blood at routine non-recurrence follow-up after resection. In each case, whole RNA from tumor, nontumor lung or frozen PBMC was sequenced unsorted. A distinct unique molecular identifier was carried by each TCR cDNA molecule. TCRdb reanalysed the 5' RACE reads using MiXCR and keeps one entry per CDR3 protein. The data hold roughly 120,000 distinct CDR3 sequences, with 12% observed a single time. Concerning this clonotype itself: No antigen is known for it.

CDR3 length: 16 amino acids. The germline gives CDR1 MNHEY, CDR2 SMNVEV (reference sequence). Trimming pared 5 bases from V and 0 bases from J, leaving 15 bases between. Sample: PBMCs, taken at follow-up. This receptor was obtained from a male donor with early-stage non-small cell lung cancer. The gene calls are TRBV27 and TRBJ2-3; the D call may be TRBD1 or TRBD2 (5 bases each). The CDR3 spells CASSTKPGRSTDTQYF. The CDR3 DNA follows: TGTGCCAGCAGTACGAAACCGGGACGGAGCACAGATACGCAGTATTTT.